This TCR beta chain stems from a study of T cell changes during pregnancy in multiple sclerosis. Sequencing used immunoSEQ multiplex PCR; TCRdb keeps in-frame clones, though not all of them. The sample lists 30,000 to 50,000 clones; 90% were seen once. Trimming removed 5 bases from V and 0 bases from J; junction bases left unmatched: 10. CDR1 is MGHRA and CDR2 is YSYEKL in the germline V gene. CDR3 length equals 17 residues. The specimen was CD4+ T cells from peripheral blood mononuclear cells, collected in the first trimester of pregnancy. The chain recombines TRBV4-1 with TRBJ1-5; 7 bases are shared with TRBD1. The sequence derives from a female donor in good health, enrolled as a control in a pregnancy study. Here the CDR3 reads CASSGSPGTDSNQPQHF. The CDR3 coding sequence is TGCGCCAGCAGCGGCAGTCCCGGGACAGATAGCAATCAGCCCCAGCATTTT.